This entry concerns a single T cell receptor beta chain. Its specificity is not known. The data are from a study of shared clonotypes between healthy human individuals. General study points: Sequencing depth was predicted to influence how clonotypes are shared among donors. Naive subsets usually exceeded memory subsets in estimated richness. It was the few donors that limited the genetic and exposure-history diversity represented.

V shed 8 bases and J 1 base; nucleotides not matched to a gene: 14. The CDR3 has 17 residues. Germline assignment: CDR1 SEHNR and CDR2 FQNEAQ (reference sequence). The naive CD8 fraction comprised CD45RO-negative cells positively selected for CCR7 and excluded terminally differentiated effector memory CD45RA+ cells. Assay: immunoSEQ multiplex PCR; the TCRdb copy retains only in-frame clones and omits some. This sample yields about 2.1 million clones, of which 90% to 95% are seen a single time; 1.5% to 2% belongs to the top ten. The V call is TRBV7-9, the J call TRBJ2-7; 10 bases line up with TRBD2. The source is a man aged 18 to 30 in good health. Some clones in this sample may be carry-over from other donors' samples. The specimen sequenced was naive CD8+ T cells from PBMCs. CDR3 nucleotide sequence: TGTGCCAGCGCTACTCCGGCTAGCGGGAGTGGGTCCTACGAGCAGTACTTC. As protein: CASATPASGSGSYEQYF.